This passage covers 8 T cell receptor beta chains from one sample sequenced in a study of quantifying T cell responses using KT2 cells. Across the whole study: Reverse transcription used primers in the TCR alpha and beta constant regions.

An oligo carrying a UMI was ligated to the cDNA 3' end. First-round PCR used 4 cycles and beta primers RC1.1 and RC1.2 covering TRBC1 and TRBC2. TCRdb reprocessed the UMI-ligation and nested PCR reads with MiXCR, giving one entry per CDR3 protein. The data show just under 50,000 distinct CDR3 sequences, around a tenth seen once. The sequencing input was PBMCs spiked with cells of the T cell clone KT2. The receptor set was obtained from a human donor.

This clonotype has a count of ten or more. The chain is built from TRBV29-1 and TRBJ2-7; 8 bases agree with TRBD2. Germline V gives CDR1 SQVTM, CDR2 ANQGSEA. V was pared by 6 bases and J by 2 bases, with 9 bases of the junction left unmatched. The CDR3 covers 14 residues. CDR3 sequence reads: CSVQPGGGPYEQYF. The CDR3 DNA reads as TGCAGCGTCCAACCCGGGGGGGGGCCCTACGAGCAGTACTTC.

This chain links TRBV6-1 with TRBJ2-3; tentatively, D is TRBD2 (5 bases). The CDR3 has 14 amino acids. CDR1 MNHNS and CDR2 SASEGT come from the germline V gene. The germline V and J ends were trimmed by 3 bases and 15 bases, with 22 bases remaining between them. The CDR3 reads CASSDVTGGLTSYF. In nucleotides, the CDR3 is TGTGCCAGCAGTGACGTTACTGGAGGACTTACCTCCTATTTT.

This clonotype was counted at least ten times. The CDR3 spells CASSQDGRATGTGTGELFF. Written as DNA, the CDR3 is TGCGCCAGCAGCCAAGATGGGAGGGCGACCGGGACAGGGACCGGGGAGCTGTTTTTT. The chain uses TRBV4-1 and TRBJ2-2; 9 bases map to TRBD1. Germline V gene data show CDR1 as MGHRA and CDR2 as YSYEKL. The CDR3 loop spans 19 amino acids. V shed 0 bases, J shed 5 bases, and the junction held 13 bases outside the gene matches.

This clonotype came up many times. The CDR3 DNA reads TGTGCCAGCAGCTTGAGCGGAGCGGATACGCAGTATTTT. It is translated as CASSLSGADTQYF. V usage is TRBV7-9 and J usage is TRBJ2-3; the D gene is possibly TRBD2 (5 bases). Between the trimmed V and J ends, which lost 3 bases and 6 bases, there was a span of 10 bases. Germline lookup yields CDR1 SEHNR and CDR2 FQNEAQ (reference sequence). The CDR3 loop spans 13 amino acids.

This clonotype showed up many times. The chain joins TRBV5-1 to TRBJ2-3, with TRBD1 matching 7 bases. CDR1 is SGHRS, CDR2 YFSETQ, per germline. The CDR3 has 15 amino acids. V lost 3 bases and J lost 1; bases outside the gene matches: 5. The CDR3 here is CASSSKGQRTDTQYF. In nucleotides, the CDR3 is TGCGCCAGCAGCTCTAAGGGACAGCGCACAGATACGCAGTATTTT.

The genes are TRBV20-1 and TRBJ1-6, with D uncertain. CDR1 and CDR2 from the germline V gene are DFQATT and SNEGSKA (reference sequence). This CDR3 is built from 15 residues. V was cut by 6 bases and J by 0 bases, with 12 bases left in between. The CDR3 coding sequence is TGCAGTGCCCGGACCCCGAGCTCCTATAATTCACCCCTCCACTTT. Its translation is CSARTPSSYNSPLHF.

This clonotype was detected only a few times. The DNA of the CDR3 is TGTGCCAGCTCACCCCCGGGACTAGCGGGAGCCGGCACCGGGGAGCTGTTTTTT. Its protein product is CASSPPGLAGAGTGELFF. The chain has TRBV18 and TRBJ2-2; TRBD2 matches at 14 bases. V shed 3 bases and J 4 bases; nucleotides not matched to a gene: 7. This CDR3 contains 18 residues. Germline CDR1 KGHSH, CDR2 LQKENI.

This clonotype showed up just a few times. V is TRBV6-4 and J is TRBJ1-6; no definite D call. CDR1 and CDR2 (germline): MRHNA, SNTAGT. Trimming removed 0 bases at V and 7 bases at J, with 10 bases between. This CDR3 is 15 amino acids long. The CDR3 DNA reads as TGTGCCAGCAGTGACTCTCGGGCGGGGAATTCACCCCTCCACTTT. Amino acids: CASSDSRAGNSPLHF.